The rows below give T cell receptor beta chains drawn from one sample of a study of T cells in Graves' hyperthyroidism and ophthalmopathy. TCRdb re-called the multiplex PCR reads with MiXCR, one entry per CDR3 protein. This sample yields approximately 400,000 distinct CDR3 sequences, of which roughly 18% are seen a single time; 40% belongs to the top ten. Sequencing input: blood. The receptors were sampled from a young man with Graves' ophthalmopathy. Each CDR3 is given with its conserved first and last residue. The D gene is left open where the match is weak. Clone size is not always given. Where it is, it says once, few, many or a class for expanded clones.

clone_size,j_call,d_call,cdr3_length,v_call,cdr3_nt,cdr3_aa
-,TRBJ2-7,-,13,TRBV28,TGTGCCAGCAGTTTGGCAAGCAAGTACGAGCAGTACTTC,CASSLASKYEQYF
few,TRBJ2-3,-,16,TRBV7-3,TGTGCCAGCAGCCCCGCCGGTGGAGGTTATGCAGATACGCAGTATTTT,CASSPAGGGYADTQYF
-,TRBJ2-1,TRBD2,16,TRBV19,TGTGCCAGTAGTATCGGACTAGCGGGGGGCGGGAATGGGCAGTTCTTC,CASSIGLAGGGNGQFF
-,TRBJ2-3,-,13,TRBV5-1,TGCGCCAGCAGCTTGTGGGACCGCCGGACGCAGTATTTT,CASSLWDRRTQYF
-,TRBJ2-1,TRBD2,16,TRBV5-1,TGCGCCAGCAGCTTGGAGGGACTAGCGGTGGCCAATGAGCAGTTCTTC,CASSLEGLAVANEQFF
many,TRBJ1-4,-,14,TRBV12-3/TRBV12-4,TGTGCCAGCAGTTTCCGCCAGGAAAATGAAAAACTGTTTTTT,CASSFRQENEKLFF
-,TRBJ2-5,TRBD2,15,TRBV4-2,TGTGCCAGCAGCCCTCCTACTAGCGGGCAGATTACCCAGTACTTC,CASSPPTSGQITQYF
-,TRBJ1-5,-,15,TRBV30,TGTGCCTGGAGTGAGACCGACAGCGTAAATCAGCCCCAGCATTTT,CAWSETDSVNQPQHF
many,TRBJ2-2,-,15,TRBV5-1,TGCGCCAGCAGCGAAGCCACGGCCCTTAGCGGGGAGCTGTTTTTT,CASSEATALSGELFF
few,TRBJ2-1,TRBD1,14,TRBV20-1,TGCAGTGCTAGGTCAGGACAGGGGATCGATGAGCAGTTCTTC,CSARSGQGIDEQFF
many,TRBJ2-5,TRBD2,16,TRBV6-5,TGTGCCAGCAGTTACTCGACCCTAGCGGGGCAGGAGACCCAGTACTTC,CASSYSTLAGQETQYF
many,TRBJ1-2,-,13,TRBV5-1,TGCGCCAGCAGCAACGAGAACCTTTATGGCTACACCTTC,CASSNENLYGYTF
many,TRBJ2-5,-,17,TRBV28,TGTGCCAGCAGTTTATCGGTCCTAGGCAGGGTTTGGGAGACCCAGTACTTC,CASSLSVLGRVWETQYF
many,TRBJ1-6,-,16,TRBV11-2,TGTGCCAGCAGCTCGGCTTTTGGGTCCTATAATTCACCCCTCCACTTT,CASSSAFGSYNSPLHF
many,TRBJ1-2,-,19,TRBV6-1,TGTGCCAGCAGCACCACAACGGGGATTCATCCGGGACCGATCTATGGCTACACCTTC,CASSTTTGIHPGPIYGYTF
many,TRBJ1-5,TRBD1,14,TRBV7-9,TGTGCCAGCAGCGACTACAGGGGTCATCAGCCCCAGCATTTT,CASSDYRGHQPQHF
many,TRBJ1-1,TRBD1,16,TRBV5-1,TGCGCCAGCAGCCAAGGGACAGGGAGTTTAGGGGCTGAAGCTTTCTTT,CASSQGTGSLGAEAFF
-,TRBJ1-2,-,13,TRBV5-1,TGCGCCAGCAGCTTTTCAGTCAACTATGGCTACACCTTC,CASSFSVNYGYTF
few,TRBJ2-2,-,16,TRBV4-1,TGCGCCAGCAGCCACCAGGGGAGGGTGGACACCGGGGAGCTGTTTTTT,CASSHQGRVDTGELFF
few,TRBJ2-7,-,10,TRBV29-1,TGCAGCGCGGGCGTTGGTGAGCAGTACTTC,CSAGVGEQYF
few,TRBJ1-4,-,15,TRBV19,TGTGCCAGTAGTACCGAACTCAGAGGCAATGAAAAACTGTTTTTT,CASSTELRGNEKLFF
many,TRBJ1-1,-,14,TRBV27,TGTGCCAGCAGTTTGCAAGGTTGGAACACTGAAGCTTTCTTT,CASSLQGWNTEAFF
few,TRBJ1-4,TRBD1,14,TRBV28,TGTGCCACCCAACAGGGGGGGTCTAATGAAAAACTGTTTTTT,CATQQGGSNEKLFF
many,TRBJ1-2,-,13,TRBV3-1,TGTGCCAGCAGCCACAGGGATCCTGCTGGCTACACCTTC,CASSHRDPAGYTF
many,TRBJ1-1,-,13,TRBV19,TGTGCCAGTACCGACAGGATGCGAACTGAAGCTTTCTTT,CASTDRMRTEAFF
many,TRBJ1-5,-,15,TRBV7-9,TGTGCCAGCAGCTTAACCGGGACCAGCGTTCAGCCCCAGCATTTT,CASSLTGTSVQPQHF
-,TRBJ1-2,-,14,TRBV5-1,TGCGCCAGCAGCTTGGCCTTGGGGCTCGATGGCTACACCTTC,CASSLALGLDGYTF
many,TRBJ1-5,-,15,TRBV20-1,TGCAGTGTTATATCTGGTGCAGGGGTGGATCAGCCCCAGCATTTT,CSVISGAGVDQPQHF
-,TRBJ1-3,-,17,TRBV10-3,TGTGCCATCAGTGAGGGATCGGGGTCTCGCTCTGGAAACACCATATATTTT,CAISEGSGSRSGNTIYF
few,TRBJ2-5,-,15,TRBV20-1,TGCAGTGCTAGCCGGGGGGCGGGGGAATTAGAGACCCAGTACTTC,CSASRGAGELETQYF
many,TRBJ1-1,-,15,TRBV2,TGTGCCAGCAGTGACAGGGAGAGAATGAACACTGAAGCTTTCTTT,CASSDRERMNTEAFF
-,TRBJ2-4,TRBD1,16,TRBV18,TGTGCCAGCTCACTTACAGGGGGCGCCGACAAAAACATTCAGTACTTC,CASSLTGGADKNIQYF
-,TRBJ1-6,TRBD1,16,TRBV19,TGTGCCAGTAGTACAGCGCGGGACAGGGTCACCTCACCCCTCCACTTT,CASSTARDRVTSPLHF
many,TRBJ2-5,TRBD1,13,TRBV20-1,TGCAGTGCCGGGACAGGGGATCGAGAGACCCAGTACTTC,CSAGTGDRETQYF
many,TRBJ2-7,TRBD2,13,TRBV2,TGTGCCAGCGTGGCGGGGGGCACCTACGAGCAGTACTTC,CASVAGGTYEQYF
many,TRBJ1-4,-,16,TRBV10-3,TGTGCCATCAGTGAGGAGGGAAAGTGGGCTAATGAAAAACTGTTTTTT,CAISEEGKWANEKLFF
-,TRBJ2-3,TRBD2,16,TRBV12-3/TRBV12-4,TGTGCCAGCAGTTCGGGGGGCGGGAGGGCCACAGATACGCAGTATTTT,CASSSGGGRATDTQYF
many,TRBJ1-1,-,12,TRBV6-2/TRBV6-3,TGTGCCAGCAGTTACGGGACCGCTGAAGCTTTCTTT,CASSYGTAEAFF
many,TRBJ1-1,-,15,TRBV9,TGTGCCAGCAGCGACCGGGACGGAGGGGACACTGAAGCTTTCTTT,CASSDRDGGDTEAFF
many,TRBJ2-7,TRBD1,14,TRBV12-5,TGTGCTAGTGGTTTGACCCGACAGGGCTACGAGCAGTACTTC,CASGLTRQGYEQYF
many,TRBJ2-5,TRBD1,16,TRBV6-1,TGTGCCAGCAGTGGGATACGGACAGGGTCCTGGGAGACCCAGTACTTC,CASSGIRTGSWETQYF